The 13 T cell receptor beta chains listed next were all sequenced from one sample in a study of shared clonotypes between healthy human individuals. As defined, naive CD8 cells were CD45RO-negative and positively selected for CCR7, with terminally differentiated effector memory CD45RA+ cells excluded. Sequencing used immunoSEQ multiplex PCR; TCRdb keeps in-frame clones, though not all of them. The sample yields about 2.1 million clones, around 93% seen once. Sequenced sample: naive CD8+ T cells from PBMCs. These receptors were obtained from a man younger than 35 in good health. Some clones in this sample may be carry-over from other donors' samples.

This clone was picked up one time. The gene calls are TRBV6-5 and TRBJ1-6; D uncertain. Germline-derived CDR1 and CDR2 are MNHEY and SVGAGI. The ends were cut back, 7 bases at V and 4 bases at J, with 14 bases in the middle. The CDR3 has 15 amino acids. The CDR3 is CASMGNSFYNSPLHF. CDR3 coding DNA: TGTGCCAGCATGGGAAATAGCTTTTATAATTCACCCCTCCACTTT.

The chain is built from TRBV28 and TRBJ2-7; tentatively, D is TRBD2 (5 bases). From germline, CDR1 is MDHEN and CDR2 SYDVKM. This CDR3 region has 13 residues. Between the trimmed V and J ends, which lost 8 bases and 2 bases, there was a span of 13 bases. The CDR3 nucleotides read TGTGCCAGCGACGGAGGAGGCACCTACGAGCAGTACTTC. It yields the protein CASDGGGTYEQYF.

J is TRBJ2-3 and V is TRBV7-9; 8 nucleotides agree with TRBD1. This CDR3 spans 16 amino acids. The J segment lost 6 bases and the V segment lost 3 bases, leaving 11 bases of the junction unmatched. Per the germline V gene, CDR1 is SEHNR and CDR2 is FQNEAQ (reference sequence). CDR3 region: CASSLVGQGLVDTQYF. The CDR3 coding sequence is TGTGCCAGCAGCTTGGTTGGACAGGGTCTAGTCGATACGCAGTATTTT.

Worth noting for this clone: The same CDR3 is also encoded by other DNA sequences in this sample. The J gene is TRBJ2-7, the V gene TRBV7-9; a weak D match, TRBD2 (5 bases). This CDR3 has 13 amino acids. V was clipped by 3 bases and J by 2 bases, with 8 bases between them. The germline V gene has CDR1 SEHNR and CDR2 FQNEAQ (reference sequence). CDR3 protein: CASSLAGAYEQYF. CDR3 coding DNA: TGTGCCAGCAGCTTGGCGGGCGCCTACGAGCAGTACTTC.

The chain links TRBV30 to TRBJ1-1, with 8 bases that match TRBD1. Germline trimming cut 7 bases from V and 3 bases from J; bases unmatched to any gene: 4. The CDR3 has 12 amino acids. Germline V gene data show CDR1 as GTSNPN and CDR2 as SVGIG (reference sequence). CDR3 nucleotides: TGTGCCTCGGACAGGGACCACACTGAAGCTTTCTTT. Translation gives CASDRDHTEAFF.

This chain joins TRBV7-2 and TRBJ2-3, with 11 bases matching TRBD1. Germline CDR1 and CDR2: SGHTA and FQGNSA. V dropped 10 bases and J dropped 3; count of bases not matched to a gene: 18. The CDR3 runs to 18 residues. In nucleotides, the CDR3 is TGTGCCACCCACCTTTGGACAGGGGGCCCCGGGAGGACAGATACGCAGTATTTT. Translated, it gives CATHLWTGGPGRTDTQYF.

V is TRBV25-1 and J is TRBJ2-2; unclear D gene. Germline CDR1 reads MGHDK; CDR2 reads SYGVNS. The CDR3 has 13 amino acids. Between the trimmed V and J ends, which lost 6 bases and 4 bases, there was a span of 9 bases. CDR3 sequence reads: CASRGSSTGELFF. The DNA for the CDR3 is TGTGCCAGCAGGGGCAGTTCCACCGGGGAGCTGTTTTTT.

The chain recombines TRBV29-1 with TRBJ2-5, with a weak D call TRBD1 (7 bases). CDR1 SQVTM and CDR2 ANQGSEA come from the germline V gene. Trimming took 5 bases from V and 2 from J, leaving 18 bases between them. This CDR3 is built from 15 residues. CDR3 protein: CSVQGGRGLQETQYF. CDR3 in DNA: TGCAGCGTTCAAGGGGGCAGGGGACTGCAAGAGACCCAGTACTTC.

The V gene is TRBV19, the J gene TRBJ1-1, with D tentatively TRBD1 (5 bases). The CDR3 totals 14 residues. Trimming cost V 7 bases and J 4 bases, with 16 bases left between them. Germline CDR1 reads LNHDA; CDR2 reads SQIVND (reference sequence). The chain's CDR3 is CASNYGGWGTEAFF. Written as DNA, the CDR3 is TGTGCCAGTAATTATGGGGGTTGGGGCACTGAAGCTTTCTTT. The full variable domain, rest sourced from reference TRBV19 and TRBJ1-1, is DGGITQSPKYLFRKEGQNVTLSCEQNLNHDAMYWYRQDPGQGLRLIYYSQIVNDFQKGDIAEGYSVSREKKESFPLTVTSAQKNPTAFYLCASNYGGWGTEAFFGQGTRLTVV.

V usage is TRBV11-3 and J usage is TRBJ2-1, with 12 bases lining up with TRBD2. The CDR3 has 19 residues. Germline trimming cut 1 base from V and 0 bases from J; bases unmatched to any gene: 7. CDR1 and CDR2 from the germline V gene are SGHNT and YENEEA. The CDR3 loop reads CASSLASGRATSSYNEQFF. Here the CDR3 DNA reads TGTGCCAGCAGCTTAGCTAGCGGGAGGGCTACGAGCTCCTACAATGAGCAGTTCTTC.

The chain employs TRBV12-1 and TRBJ2-7; the DNA was not compared with TRBD2, the D call given in the table. TRBV12-1 is a recognized pseudogene. The CDR3 consists of 14 residues. CDR3 sequence: CAGVGASAGREQYF. The CDR3 region has the DNA TGTGCCGGCGTTGGAGCTAGCGCTGGTCGGGAGCAGTACTTC.

The J gene is TRBJ1-5, the V gene TRBV6-1; D is perhaps TRBD1 (5 bases). Looked up from germline, CDR1 is MNHNS and CDR2 is SASEGT. Deletions cut 2 bases from V and 6 bases from J, with 17 bases between. CDR3 size: 16 residues. CDR3 residues: CASSEFARKRGQPQHF. CDR3 nucleotides: TGTGCCAGCAGTGAATTTGCCCGAAAAAGGGGTCAGCCCCAGCATTTT.

This clone came up once. The sample contains more than one DNA sequence encoding this CDR3. The rearrangement uses TRBV6-5 and TRBJ1-2; D perhaps matches TRBD1 (6 bases). CDR1 MNHEY and CDR2 SVGAGI come from the germline V gene. This CDR3 spans 14 amino acids. Deletions cut 0 bases from V and 4 bases from J, with 9 bases between. CDR3 amino acids: CASSYSGGVYGYTF. In DNA, the CDR3 is TGTGCCAGCAGTTACTCAGGGGGGGTCTATGGCTACACCTTC.